The 12 T cell receptor beta chains reported below all come from one sample, sequenced in a study of cytomegalovirus exposure and HLA in healthy donors. Clones were sequenced by immunoSEQ multiplex PCR, and TCRdb holds only the in-frame ones, with some missing. The sample carries about 160,000 clones, roughly 89% recorded once. The sequenced sample consisted of PBMCs. These receptors were taken from a young woman in good health and CMV-seropositive.

In the case of this clone: The junction does not match germline at one end; this may be a read error. J is TRBJ2-7 and V is TRBV11-2; D is perhaps TRBD2 (6 bases). This CDR3 region has 14 residues. Germline V gives CDR1 SGHAT, CDR2 FQNNGV. The CDR3 here is CASTLTGSVNEQYF. CDR3 DNA: TGTGCCAGCACCTTAACCGGGAGCGTCAACGAGCAGTACTTC.

V usage is TRBV11-2 and J usage is TRBJ2-7, with 8 bases identical to TRBD2. From germline, CDR1 is SGHAT and CDR2 FQNNGV. V was pared by 2 bases and J by 4 bases, with 4 bases of the junction left unmatched. The length of the CDR3 is 14 residues. CDR3 in amino acids: CASSLLTSGYEQYF. CDR3 nucleotide sequence: TGTGCCAGCAGCTTACTCACTAGCGGATACGAGCAGTACTTC.

This chain uses TRBV5-1 with TRBJ2-1, with D tentatively TRBD2 (7 bases). Germline V gives CDR1 SGHRS, CDR2 YFSETQ. Trimming took off 6 bases at V and 2 bases at J, with 15 bases between the two ends. CDR3 length: 15 amino acids. CDR3 residues: CASTREGGPYNEQFF. The CDR3 coding sequence is TGCGCCAGCACCAGGGAGGGGGGTCCCTACAATGAGCAGTTCTTC.

J is TRBJ2-1 and V is TRBV5-1; 10 positions agree with TRBD1. V shed 4 bases and J 5 bases; nucleotides not matched to a gene: 6. CDR3 length equals 15 residues. Germline V gene data show CDR1 as SGHRS and CDR2 as YFSETQ. CDR3 DNA: TGCGCCAGCAGCGACGGGGACAGGGGCGACAATGAGCAGTTCTTC. Translated, it gives CASSDGDRGDNEQFF.

The V and J genes are TRBV5-4 and TRBJ2-7; TRBD1 matches 12 bases. The V segment lost 4 bases and the J segment 3 bases; nucleotides outside the gene matches: 5. The CDR3 loop spans 15 amino acids. CDR1 is SGHNT, CDR2 YYREEE, per germline (reference sequence). The DNA of the CDR3 is TGTGCCAGCAGCCCGGGACAGGGGGCTATCTACGAGCAGTACTTC. Translated, it gives CASSPGQGAIYEQYF.

This clone came up once. In nucleotides, the CDR3 is TGTGCCAGCAGGGACCCGGGGGATCCGCAGTACTTC. Its protein is CASRDPGDPQYF. The chain carries TRBV2 and TRBJ2-7; maybe TRBD2 (6 bases). Germline loops: CDR1 SNHLY, CDR2 FYNNEI. Trimming left V 6 bases short and J 9 bases short, with 15 bases between. This CDR3 region has 12 residues.

This chain uses TRBV9 with TRBJ2-7; 9 bases fit TRBD2. The CDR3 is 14 amino acids. Trimming at V came to 2 bases and at J to 5 bases, leaving 5 bases not matched to a gene. CDR1 and CDR2 (germline): SGDLS, YYNGEE. For the CDR3, the DNA is TGTGCCAGCAGCGTGGGGGTAGCGGGAGACGAGCAGTACTTC. Protein product: CASSVGVAGDEQYF.

This rearrangement joins TRBV19 to TRBJ2-3; perhaps TRBD2 as D (5 bases). The CDR3 has 14 amino acids. The germline V gene encodes CDR1 LNHDA and CDR2 SQIVND (reference sequence). V was pared by 7 bases and J by 3 bases, with 14 bases between. CDR3 bases: TGTGCCAGTAATTTCGGGATCGATACAGATACGCAGTATTTT. Translating gives CASNFGIDTDTQYF.

The chain has TRBV6-6 and TRBJ2-1; no firm D call. The CDR3 length is 13 residues. The germline gives CDR1 MNHNY, CDR2 SVGAGI (reference sequence). The V end was cut by 4 bases, the J end by 9 bases, with 13 bases between. The CDR3 sequence is CASSSMLEIEQFF. The CDR3 nucleotides read TGTGCCAGCAGTTCGATGCTAGAAATTGAGCAGTTCTTC.

This clone was seen a single time. V usage is TRBV5-1 and J usage is TRBJ2-5; the match to TRBD1 covers 8 bases. The V gene end was trimmed by 3 bases and the J gene end by 5 bases; junction bases not matched to a gene: 12. This CDR3 is built from 16 residues. Germline V lookup: CDR1 SGHRS, CDR2 YFSETQ. CDR3 protein: CASSSNDRGSRETQYF. The CDR3 DNA reads as TGCGCCAGCAGCTCTAATGACAGGGGAAGTCGGGAGACCCAGTACTTC.

The chain has TRBV28 and TRBJ1-2, with TRBD1 matching over 9 bases. With 4 bases clipped from V and 5 bases from J, the junction kept 17 bases outside the gene matches. The CDR3 loop spans 18 amino acids. Germline loops: CDR1 MDHEN, CDR2 SYDVKM. DNA of the CDR3: TGTGCCAGCAGTTCCCTGTTTTTCGGGACAGGGAAGTTATATGGCTACACCTTC. It translates to CASSSLFFGTGKLYGYTF.

The V gene is TRBV30, the J gene TRBJ2-7; maybe TRBD2 (6 bases). The CDR3 sequence is 15 residues long. The V gene's germline CDR1 is GTSNPN and CDR2 SVGIG (reference sequence). Trimming took off 4 bases at V and 5 bases at J, with 21 bases between the two ends. This CDR3 is CAWTGPGGGMDEQYF. Written as DNA, the CDR3 is TGTGCCTGGACGGGCCCCGGGGGAGGCATGGACGAGCAGTACTTC.